This T cell receptor beta chain was profiled in a study of Siglec-9 on CD8 T cells in melanoma. V shed 7 bases and J 1 base; nucleotides not matched to a gene: 8. The CDR3 consists of 17 residues. Germline lookup yields CDR1 LNHDA and CDR2 SQIVND (reference sequence). TCRdb's table, derived via immunoSEQ multiplex PCR, lists solely in-frame clones and lacks some. The sample holds almost 30,000 clones, 80% seen once. V and J are TRBV19 and TRBJ2-6; TRBD1 matches at 9 bases. Sequencing was carried out using Siglec-9- CD8+ T cells sorted from blood. The clonotype originates from a human donor in good health. CDR3 coding DNA: TGTGCCAGTACTACCGGGACAGGGCCTTCTGGGGCCAACGTCCTGACTTTC. Amino acid sequence: CASTTGTGPSGANVLTF.